Listed below are T cell receptor beta chains from one sample, sequenced in a study of post-analysis software for immune sequencing data. TCRdb re-analysed the PCR reads in MiXCR, keeping a single row per CDR3 protein. The sample includes about 820,000 distinct CDR3 sequences, 53% seen only once; the top ten take around 4.5%. Sequencing was performed on blood. The receptors stem from a girl aged 5 to 17 with multiple sclerosis. Both conserved end residues are part of each CDR3. D genes are given only for firm matches. Size is omitted from some rows. Given values are once, few, many or a class for expanded clones.

j_gene: TRBJ2-1; abundance: -; d_gene: -; v_gene: TRBV20-1; CDR3nt: TGCAGTGCTACAACAGGGCTTTTCTACAATGAGCAGTTCTTC; CDR3aa: CSATTGLFYNEQFF
j_gene: TRBJ2-3; abundance: -; d_gene: TRBD2; v_gene: TRBV5-1; CDR3nt: TGCGCCAGCAGCTGGGGACTAGCGGGAGGCACAGATACGCAGTATTTT; CDR3aa: CASSWGLAGGTDTQYF
j_gene: TRBJ2-1; abundance: few; d_gene: TRBD1; v_gene: TRBV4-1; CDR3nt: TGCGCCAGCAGCCAACCGGGACAGGGTGAAAATGAGCAGTTCTTC; CDR3aa: CASSQPGQGENEQFF
j_gene: TRBJ1-2; abundance: -; d_gene: -; v_gene: TRBV4-2; CDR3nt: TGTGCCAGCAGCCAAGAAGGAGGGCAGCTAGGCGGCTACACCTTC; CDR3aa: CASSQEGGQLGGYTF
j_gene: TRBJ2-3; abundance: -; d_gene: -; v_gene: TRBV25-1; CDR3nt: TGTGCCAGCAGTGAATATAAGATAGCCTCAGATACGCAGTATTTT; CDR3aa: CASSEYKIASDTQYF
j_gene: TRBJ2-7; abundance: -; d_gene: -; v_gene: TRBV6-2/TRBV6-3; CDR3nt: TGTGCCAGCAGTTACCGCGACATCTCCTACGAGCAGTACTTC; CDR3aa: CASSYRDISYEQYF
j_gene: TRBJ1-5; abundance: once; d_gene: -; v_gene: TRBV7-2; CDR3nt: TGTGCCAGCAGCTTACTGGCCGCACTAACTCAGCCCCAGCATTTT; CDR3aa: CASSLLAALTQPQHF
j_gene: TRBJ2-1; abundance: -; d_gene: TRBD2; v_gene: TRBV7-9; CDR3nt: TGTGCCAGCAGCATAGGAGCGGGAGGGCCCAATGAGCAGTTCTTC; CDR3aa: CASSIGAGGPNEQFF
j_gene: TRBJ1-1; abundance: few; d_gene: -; v_gene: TRBV29-1; CDR3nt: TGCAGCGTTGTGGGGGGAACGGATGACACTGAAGCTTTCTTT; CDR3aa: CSVVGGTDDTEAFF
j_gene: TRBJ2-2; abundance: -; d_gene: -; v_gene: TRBV20-1; CDR3nt: TGCAGTGCCAAGGGATCCGCGAACACCGGGGAGCTGTTTTTT; CDR3aa: CSAKGSANTGELFF
j_gene: TRBJ2-7; abundance: -; d_gene: -; v_gene: TRBV12-3/TRBV12-4; CDR3nt: TGTGCCAGCAGACGAGCAACGGCTATACATGACGAGCAGTACTTC; CDR3aa: CASRRATAIHDEQYF
j_gene: TRBJ2-7; abundance: -; d_gene: TRBD2; v_gene: TRBV12-3/TRBV12-4; CDR3nt: TGTGCCAACAGTTTACACCCAGCGGGAGGGCTCGAGCAGTACTTC; CDR3aa: CANSLHPAGGLEQYF
j_gene: TRBJ2-5; abundance: -; d_gene: -; v_gene: TRBV7-6; CDR3nt: TGTGCCAGCAGCTCCCCGGGACGCCGTTTGGAGCAGTACTTC; CDR3aa: CASSSPGRRLEQYF
j_gene: TRBJ2-1; abundance: -; d_gene: -; v_gene: TRBV20-1; CDR3nt: TGCAGTGCTAGAGCTTCAGCGAGGGTTGAGCAGTTCTTC; CDR3aa: CSARASARVEQFF
j_gene: TRBJ2-5; abundance: -; d_gene: -; v_gene: TRBV7-8; CDR3nt: TGTGCCAGCAGCTTAAACAGCGTTCGGGAGACCCAGTACTTC; CDR3aa: CASSLNSVRETQYF
j_gene: TRBJ2-1; abundance: -; d_gene: -; v_gene: TRBV6-6; CDR3nt: TGTGCCAGCAGCACGACGGCTTCTGTTGAGCAGTTCTTC; CDR3aa: CASSTTASVEQFF
j_gene: TRBJ2-5; abundance: few; d_gene: -; v_gene: TRBV7-3; CDR3nt: TGTGCCAGCAGCTTAGGCCAGGGAGAGGTTGAGACCCAGTACTTC; CDR3aa: CASSLGQGEVETQYF
j_gene: TRBJ2-1; abundance: -; d_gene: TRBD1; v_gene: TRBV29-1; CDR3nt: TGCAGCCACAGAACAGGGGCTTACAATGAGCAGTTCTTC; CDR3aa: CSHRTGAYNEQFF
j_gene: TRBJ2-3; abundance: -; d_gene: -; v_gene: TRBV29-1; CDR3nt: TGCAGCGTTGAGGGTGGGTCGTACCCAGATACGCAGTATTTT; CDR3aa: CSVEGGSYPDTQYF
j_gene: TRBJ2-1; abundance: -; d_gene: TRBD1; v_gene: TRBV2; CDR3nt: TGTGCCAGCAAGGGCCATGAGGGGGCCTCCTACAATGAGCAGTTCTTC; CDR3aa: CASKGHEGASYNEQFF
j_gene: TRBJ2-7; abundance: -; d_gene: -; v_gene: TRBV6-2/TRBV6-3; CDR3nt: TGTGCCAGCAGGTACTCCGACAGGAACGAGCAGTACTTC; CDR3aa: CASRYSDRNEQYF
j_gene: TRBJ2-1; abundance: few; d_gene: TRBD2; v_gene: TRBV29-1; CDR3nt: TGCAGCGTTCGTAGCGGGGGGGCGATTGAACAGTTCTTC; CDR3aa: CSVRSGGAIEQFF
j_gene: TRBJ2-1; abundance: -; d_gene: -; v_gene: TRBV29-1; CDR3nt: TGCAGCGGGAAATACAATGAGCAGTTCTTC; CDR3aa: CSGKYNEQFF
j_gene: TRBJ2-7; abundance: few; d_gene: TRBD2; v_gene: TRBV3-1; CDR3nt: TGTGCCAGCAGCCAAGAGACTAGCCGGGAGCAGTACTTC; CDR3aa: CASSQETSREQYF
j_gene: TRBJ2-7; abundance: -; d_gene: TRBD2; v_gene: TRBV9; CDR3nt: TGTGCCAGCAGCGCCTCTAGCGGGAGGATGAACGAGCAGTACTTC; CDR3aa: CASSASSGRMNEQYF
j_gene: TRBJ2-1; abundance: few; d_gene: TRBD2; v_gene: TRBV20-1; CDR3nt: TGCAGTGCTAGAGATTGGACTAGCGGGGGAAGCTCCTACAATGAGCAGTTCTTC; CDR3aa: CSARDWTSGGSSYNEQFF
j_gene: TRBJ1-2; abundance: -; d_gene: -; v_gene: TRBV5-1; CDR3nt: TGCGCCAGCAGCTTGCAGGGTCCCCTGGATGATGGCTACACCTTC; CDR3aa: CASSLQGPLDDGYTF
j_gene: TRBJ2-7; abundance: once; d_gene: TRBD1; v_gene: TRBV9; CDR3nt: TGTGCCAGCAGCGCCGGACAGGGAATCTACGAGCAGTACTTC; CDR3aa: CASSAGQGIYEQYF
j_gene: TRBJ2-5; abundance: once; d_gene: TRBD1; v_gene: TRBV11-1; CDR3nt: TGTGCCGGCAGCGACCGGGACAGGGATAAAGAGACCCAGTACTTC; CDR3aa: CAGSDRDRDKETQYF
j_gene: TRBJ2-7; abundance: once; d_gene: -; v_gene: TRBV20-1; CDR3nt: TGCAGTGCTAGAGATCCGGACAGCCAATCCTGGGAGCAGTACTTC; CDR3aa: CSARDPDSQSWEQYF
j_gene: TRBJ2-7; abundance: -; d_gene: TRBD1; v_gene: TRBV7-2; CDR3nt: TGTGCCAGCAGCTGGAAGGGACAGGGTGGCTACGAGCAGTACTTC; CDR3aa: CASSWKGQGGYEQYF
j_gene: TRBJ2-1; abundance: -; d_gene: -; v_gene: TRBV29-1; CDR3nt: TGCAGCGTTGTGGGTTTCGTAGACAATGAGCAGTTCTTC; CDR3aa: CSVVGFVDNEQFF
j_gene: TRBJ2-4; abundance: -; d_gene: -; v_gene: TRBV4-2; CDR3nt: TGTGCCAGCAGCCAAGATACTCTAGCTGGGGTAGCCAAAAACATTCAGTACTTC; CDR3aa: CASSQDTLAGVAKNIQYF
j_gene: TRBJ2-3; abundance: -; d_gene: -; v_gene: TRBV21-1; CDR3nt: TGTGCCAGCAGCAACTGGACGGGCACAGATACGCAGTATTTT; CDR3aa: CASSNWTGTDTQYF
j_gene: TRBJ2-3; abundance: -; d_gene: TRBD2; v_gene: TRBV7-8; CDR3nt: TGTGCCAGCAGCTACCCGCGGCCACGGACTAGCGCCACAGATACGCAGTATTTT; CDR3aa: CASSYPRPRTSATDTQYF
j_gene: TRBJ2-7; abundance: -; d_gene: TRBD2; v_gene: TRBV29-1; CDR3nt: TGCAGCGTTGAACATGAGAGACTAGCGGGAGGAGGGTTCTCCTACGAGCAGTACTTC; CDR3aa: CSVEHERLAGGGFSYEQYF
j_gene: TRBJ2-3; abundance: -; d_gene: TRBD2; v_gene: TRBV5-1; CDR3nt: TGCGCCAGCAGCTTTCCAGCGGGGGGTTCGTTTAGCACAGATACGCAGTATTTT; CDR3aa: CASSFPAGGSFSTDTQYF
j_gene: TRBJ2-1; abundance: -; d_gene: TRBD1; v_gene: TRBV10-3; CDR3nt: TGTGCCATCGGAAGGGACAGGGTTAACAATGAGCAGTTCTTC; CDR3aa: CAIGRDRVNNEQFF
j_gene: TRBJ1-1; abundance: -; d_gene: -; v_gene: TRBV12-3/TRBV12-4; CDR3nt: TGTGCCAGCAGTTTCGAAGGGGCGGCTGAAGCTTTCTTT; CDR3aa: CASSFEGAAEAFF
j_gene: TRBJ2-7; abundance: few; d_gene: -; v_gene: TRBV12-3/TRBV12-4; CDR3nt: TGTGCCAGCAGCTTGGACGAAACCTACGAGCAGTACTTC; CDR3aa: CASSLDETYEQYF